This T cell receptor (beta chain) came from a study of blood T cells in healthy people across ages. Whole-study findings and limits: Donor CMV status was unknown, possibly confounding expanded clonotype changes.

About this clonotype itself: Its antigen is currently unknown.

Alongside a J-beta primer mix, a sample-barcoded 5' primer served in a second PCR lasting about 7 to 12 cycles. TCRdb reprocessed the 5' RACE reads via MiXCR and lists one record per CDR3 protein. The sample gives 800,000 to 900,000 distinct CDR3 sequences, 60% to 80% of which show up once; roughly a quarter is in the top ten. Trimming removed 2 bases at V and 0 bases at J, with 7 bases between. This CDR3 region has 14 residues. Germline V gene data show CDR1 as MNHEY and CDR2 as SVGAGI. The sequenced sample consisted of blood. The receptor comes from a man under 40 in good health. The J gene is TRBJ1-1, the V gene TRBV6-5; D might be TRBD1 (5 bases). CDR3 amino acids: CASSYAGVNTEAFF. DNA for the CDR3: TGTGCCAGCAGTTACGCGGGGGTGAACACTGAAGCTTTCTTT.